The entry below gives a single TCR beta chain sequence along with its context. Germline CDR1 is LGHDT and CDR2 is YNNKEL (reference sequence). The length of the CDR3 is 11 residues. V was shortened by 6 bases and J by 9 bases, with 11 bases between the two germline ends. The data originate from a study of blood T cell repertoires in COVID-19. Whole-study context: T cells, B-cell-depleted T cells, or PBMCs provided the cDNA or gDNA that served as material.

Sequenced by immunoSEQ multiplex PCR; TCRdb stores in-frame clones only, minus some. The sample records around 260,000 clones, approximately 87% being singletons. The receptor's source is a man between 60 and 75 years old who had recovered from COVID-19. The sample was peripheral blood. The chain combines TRBV3-1 (or the pseudogene TRBV3-2) with TRBJ1-2; D gene ambiguous. CDR3 region: CASSVGSSYTF. The CDR3 DNA is TGTGCCAGCAGTGTCGGGAGTAGCTACACCTTC.